Sequencing of this T cell receptor beta chain was carried out in a study of shared clonotypes between healthy human individuals (TCRdb year 2020). Regarding the complete study: Three men and two women, aged 18 to 49 years, made up the cohort. For each donor, three plates each were used for CD4 naive and CD4 memory, two plates were used for CD8 naive, and one plate was used for CD8 memory. To estimate repertoire size and how much clonotypes are shared between individuals, the study performed deep sequencing of blood TCR repertoires from about 5 healthy adults. To increase sequencing depth and limit assay-specific biases, TCR repertoire library preparation and sequencing were carried out by different laboratories using diverse techniques. Per donor, leukapheresis produced somewhere between about 0.8 and 9 billion PBMCs. Results the study describes overall, beyond this receptor: When a handful of donors were compared, the shared fraction of clonotypes was around 5% for naive CD4, around 3.5% for naive CD8, 2.3% for memory CD4, and less than 0.45% for memory CD8. Pairwise subsampling led to the expectation that sequencing depth would affect the degree of clonotype sharing among donors. Because the study included a small number of donors, the genetic and exposure-history diversity represented was limited. Rarefaction of sorted-subset datasets indicated incomplete sequencing despite the large sequencing depth. Higher generation probabilities were observed for clonotypes shared by all four sorted-subset donors than for non-shared clonotypes. Naive subsets generally had larger estimated clonotype richness than memory subsets. Sampling was restricted to blood, and TCR repertoires in tissues likely differ from the TCR repertoires found in blood.

Using the deep immunoSEQ assay, TCR CDR3 regions were amplified from genomic DNA by multiplex PCR. Extracted genomic DNA from each cell subset was distributed evenly across all wells of several immunoSEQ 96-well plates, and each plate was treated as a replicate. Each replicate PCR for sorted subsets received about 180 ng genomic DNA, equal to about 30,000 T cell genomes. The purified libraries were quantified using a Qubit 3.0 fluorometer, sized with a Bioanalyzer 2100, and then quantified again using the KAPA Library Quantification kit. A separate single-read 150-cycle Illumina NextSeq 550 flow cell was used to sequence each immunoSEQ 96-well plate. The original methods were these. Because only junctional sequences without quality scores were contained in the immunoSEQ output, filtering matching that applied to full-length reads could not be performed. Sequences were annotated with PyIR, a Python wrapper for IgBLAST v1.9, and V/J genes and CDR3 were assigned using IMGT germline references. Any read was removed if the V/J assignment was weak (E-value above 1e-6), the CDR3 was missing, or the read contained stop codons, out-of-frame junctions, or ambiguous translated residues. V3J clonotypes were defined as sequences sharing an identical inferred V gene, J gene, and CDR3 amino acid sequence. Percentage overlap between repertoires was calculated by dividing the number of shared unique clonotypes by the size of the smaller repertoire. RTK rarefaction, the Chao1 estimator, and Recon v2.1 estimates of unobserved clonotypes were used to assess repertoire richness. Generation probabilities were computed with OLGA for all TCRbeta clonotypes obtained by the gDNA method from a handful of donors. The clones in this table, taken by TCRdb from immuneACCESS, are in-frame only. Not every clone is retained; where verified, under half of the shortfall comes from an unresolved V gene, and the cause of the rest is unknown. V and J calls and clone size are those listed in that table; D and trimming were worked out from the DNA. The sample table shows around 1.9 million clones, and 90% to 95% are seen once. Approximately 1.7% of the sample belongs to the ten largest clones.

A word on this clone: Its antigen is currently not known. Per-nucleotide qualities are absent, and no much larger clonotype sits a single base away.

CD8 naive samples consisted of CD45RO-negative cells that were positively selected for CCR7, yielding a CD45RA+CCR7+ population without TemRA cells. Healthy HIV-negative adults with no recently reported acute infections or vaccinations were included as donors. All donors were Caucasian adults living in Nashville, Tennessee, USA. After blood collection by leukapheresis, PBMCs were isolated using Ficoll-Histopaque density gradient centrifugation and then cryopreserved in the vapor phase of liquid nitrogen. Analytical flow cytometry was used to check the purity and quantity of every magnetically sorted T cell population. Each sorted fraction had its genomic DNA isolated and then quantified by UV absorbance on a Nanodrop 2000c. Trimming removed 3 bases from V and 5 bases from J, leaving 9 bases between the germline ends. The cysteine opens and the phenylalanine closes a CDR3 of 12 amino acids. Only the CDR3 region is kept as DNA, spanning 36 bases read in frame from base 1. Looking up the germline V gene yields CDR1 SGHRS and CDR2 YFSETQ.

Recombination connected TRBV5-1 to TRBJ2-7, with the D gene too uncertain to name. Sequenced input: naive CD8+ T cells from PBMCs. In light of the paper, this sample's cell subset or site label describes: CD45RA+CCR7+. The clonotype comes from a man between 18 and 35 years old in good health. Some clones in this sample may be carry-over from other donors' samples. The CDR3 loop reads CASSSSWNEQYF. The nucleotide sequence reads TGCGCCAGCAGCTCCAGCTGGAACGAGCAGTACTTC.